A single sample gave rise to the 9 T cell receptor beta chains below, sequenced in a study of metastatic and nonmetastatic thyroid tumors. Using MiXCR, TCRdb reanalyzed the PCR reads. Of 50,000 to 70,000 clones listed, roughly 4% are singletons. All patients were untreated before thyroid surgery. Specimen: blood. The source is a female donor with papillary thyroid cancer or a benign thyroid nodule (not recorded which). Some clones in this sample may be carry-over from other donors' samples.

This clone was counted at least ten times. The CDR3 coding sequence is TGCAGTGCTGCCGGGGAGGTGGCTGGAAACACCATATATTTT. This translates into CSAAGEVAGNTIYF. The V call is TRBV20-1, the J call TRBJ1-3; the D is unclear. The CDR3 length is 14 residues. Germline CDR1 is DFQATT and CDR2 is SNEGSKA (reference sequence). Trimming shortened V by 5 bases and J by 2 bases, and 13 bases separated the two germline ends.

This clone has more than one count but fewer than ten. The chain has TRBV18 and TRBJ1-3; 9 bases line up with TRBD1. Germline V gene lookup returns CDR1 KGHSH and CDR2 LQKENI. J gave up 1 base and V 3 bases, and 10 bases lay outside the gene matches. This CDR3 region has 18 residues. DNA for the CDR3: TGTGCCAGCTCACCCGGTCCCGGGACAGGGAGTTCTGGAAACACCATATATTTT. Its protein product is CASSPGPGTGSSGNTIYF.

There are many counts of this clone. The chain has TRBV6-1 and TRBJ2-5, with 8 bases aligning to TRBD2. The CDR3 has 14 residues. Looked up from germline, CDR1 is MNHNS and CDR2 is SASEGT. Germline trimming cut 11 bases from V and 4 bases from J; bases unmatched to any gene: 12. CDR3 loop: CAVASGGDVETQYF. CDR3 nucleotide sequence: TGTGCCGTAGCAAGCGGGGGCGACGTAGAGACCCAGTACTTC.

This clone was observed at least ten times. The chain joins TRBV2 to TRBJ1-2; 9 bases align to TRBD1. Trimming at V came to 9 bases and at J to 8 bases, leaving 13 bases not matched to a gene. The germline V gene has CDR1 SNHLY and CDR2 FYNNEI. The CDR3 runs 14 residues. CDR3 sequence reads: CARVIPGQGGGYTF. The DNA of the CDR3 is TGTGCCAGGGTAATACCGGGACAGGGAGGCGGCTACACCTTC.

This clone appeared many times. V is TRBV14 and J is TRBJ1-1, with TRBD1 matching 9 bases. CDR1 SGHDN and CDR2 FVKESK come from the germline V gene. The CDR3 length is 16 residues. V was clipped by 3 bases and J by 5 bases; unmatched bases: 10. This chain's CDR3 is CASSQADRGKRTEAFF. Here the CDR3 DNA reads TGTGCCAGCAGCCAGGCCGACAGGGGGAAAAGGACTGAAGCTTTCTTT. The full variable domain, completed using reference TRBV14 and TRBJ1-1, is EAGVTQFPSHSVIEKGQTVTLRCDPISGHDNLYWYRRVMGKEIKFLLHFVKESKQDESGMPNNRFLAERTGGTYSTLKVQPAELEDSGVYFCASSQADRGKRTEAFFGQGTRLTVV.

The table lists this clone with many counts. The V call is TRBV3-1, the J call TRBJ2-2; D may match TRBD1 or TRBD2 (5 bases each). CDR1 is LGHDT, CDR2 YNNKEL, per germline (reference sequence). Trimming stripped 3 bases from V and 3 bases from J, with 8 bases between. This CDR3 has 14 amino acids. The CDR3 is CASSHMGDTGELFF. CDR3 nucleotides: TGTGCCAGCAGCCATATGGGGGACACCGGGGAGCTGTTTTTT. The full variable domain, its missing parts supplied by reference TRBV3-1 and TRBJ2-2, is DTAVSQTPKYLVTQMGNDKSIKCEQNLGHDTMYWYKQDSKKFLKIMFSYNNKELIINETVPNRFSPKSPDKAHLNLHINSLELGDSAVYFCASSHMGDTGELFFGEGSRLTVL.

This chain joins TRBV6-5 and TRBJ1-2; the D is unclear. Trimming pared 0 bases from V and 2 bases from J, leaving 10 bases between. From germline, CDR1 is MNHEY and CDR2 SVGAGI. The CDR3 covers 15 residues. The DNA for the CDR3 is TGTGCCAGCAGTTACTCGATATCGGGGAACTATGGCTACACCTTC. Its protein product is CASSYSISGNYGYTF.

V is TRBV6-1 and J is TRBJ2-3; 14 bases fit TRBD2. The CDR3 runs to 19 residues. Germline CDR1 reads MNHNS; CDR2 reads SASEGT. The V and J ends lost 5 bases and 6 bases, in that order; junction bases with no gene match: 16. The CDR3 bases are TGTGCCAGCAGTCACTACCCGGGACTAGCGGGAGTCGGATTTGATACGCAGTATTTT. Translation: CASSHYPGLAGVGFDTQYF.

This clone was seen more than once but under ten times. A much larger clone differs by one base, so this may be a read error. The rearrangement uses TRBV7-2 and TRBJ2-1; 8 bases line up with TRBD2. The CDR3 is made up of 15 amino acids. With V trimmed by 1 base and J by 8 bases, 7 bases remained unmatched. Per germline, CDR1 SGHTA and CDR2 FQGNSA. For the CDR3, the DNA is TGTGCCAGCAGCTTAGAATCGGGAGGGCCCCATGAGCAGTTCTTC. This encodes CASSLESGGPHEQFF.